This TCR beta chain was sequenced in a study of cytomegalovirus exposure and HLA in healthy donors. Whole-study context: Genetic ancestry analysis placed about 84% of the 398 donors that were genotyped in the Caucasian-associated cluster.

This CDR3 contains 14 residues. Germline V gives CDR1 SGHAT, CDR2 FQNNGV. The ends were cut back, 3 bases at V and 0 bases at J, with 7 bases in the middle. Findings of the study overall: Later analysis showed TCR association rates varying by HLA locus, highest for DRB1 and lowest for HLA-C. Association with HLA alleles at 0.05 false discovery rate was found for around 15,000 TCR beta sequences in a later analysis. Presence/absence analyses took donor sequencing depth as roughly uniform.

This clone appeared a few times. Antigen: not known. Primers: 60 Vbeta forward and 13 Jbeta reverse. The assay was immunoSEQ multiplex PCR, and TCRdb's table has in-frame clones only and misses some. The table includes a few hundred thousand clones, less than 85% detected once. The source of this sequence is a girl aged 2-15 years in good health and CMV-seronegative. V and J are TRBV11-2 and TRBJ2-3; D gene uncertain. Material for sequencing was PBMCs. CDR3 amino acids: CASSLSISTDTQYF. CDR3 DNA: TGTGCCAGCAGCTTGTCTATTAGCACAGATACGCAGTATTTT.